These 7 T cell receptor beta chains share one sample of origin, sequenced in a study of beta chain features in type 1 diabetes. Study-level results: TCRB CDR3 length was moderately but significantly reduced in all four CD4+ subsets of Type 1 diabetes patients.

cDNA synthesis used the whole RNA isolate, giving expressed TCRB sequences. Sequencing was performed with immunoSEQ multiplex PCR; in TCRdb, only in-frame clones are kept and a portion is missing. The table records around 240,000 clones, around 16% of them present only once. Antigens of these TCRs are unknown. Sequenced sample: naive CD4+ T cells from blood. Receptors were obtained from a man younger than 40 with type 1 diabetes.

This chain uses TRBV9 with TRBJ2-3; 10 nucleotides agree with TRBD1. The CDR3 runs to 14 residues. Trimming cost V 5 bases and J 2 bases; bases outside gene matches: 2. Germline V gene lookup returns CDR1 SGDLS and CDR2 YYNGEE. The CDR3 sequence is CASSGTGDTDTQYF. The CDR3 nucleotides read TGTGCCAGCAGTGGGACAGGGGACACAGATACGCAGTATTTT.

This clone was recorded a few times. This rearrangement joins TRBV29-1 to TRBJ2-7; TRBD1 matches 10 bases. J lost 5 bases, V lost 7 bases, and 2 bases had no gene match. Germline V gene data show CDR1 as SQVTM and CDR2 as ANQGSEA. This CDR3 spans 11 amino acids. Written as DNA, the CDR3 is TGCAGCGCCGGGACAGGGGACGAGCAGTACTTC. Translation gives CSAGTGDEQYF.

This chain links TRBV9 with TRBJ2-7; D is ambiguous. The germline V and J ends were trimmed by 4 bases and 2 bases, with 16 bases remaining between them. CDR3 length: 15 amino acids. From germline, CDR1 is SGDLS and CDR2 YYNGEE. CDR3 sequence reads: CASSPKIERTYEQYF. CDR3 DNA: TGTGCCAGCAGCCCCAAGATCGAAAGAACCTACGAGCAGTACTTC. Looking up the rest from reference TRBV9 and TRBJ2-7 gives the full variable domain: DSGVTQTPKHLITATGQRVTLRCSPRSGDLSVYWYQQSLDQGLQFLIQYYNGEERAKGNILERFSAQQFPDLHSELNLSSLELGDSALYFCASSPKIERTYEQYFGPGTRLTVT.

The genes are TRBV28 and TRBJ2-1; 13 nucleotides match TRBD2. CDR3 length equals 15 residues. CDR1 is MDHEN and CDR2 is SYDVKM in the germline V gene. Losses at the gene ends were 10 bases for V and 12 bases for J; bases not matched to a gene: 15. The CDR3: CATLDREGLAGRQFF. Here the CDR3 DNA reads TGTGCCACCCTTGACAGAGAGGGACTAGCGGGAAGGCAGTTCTTC.

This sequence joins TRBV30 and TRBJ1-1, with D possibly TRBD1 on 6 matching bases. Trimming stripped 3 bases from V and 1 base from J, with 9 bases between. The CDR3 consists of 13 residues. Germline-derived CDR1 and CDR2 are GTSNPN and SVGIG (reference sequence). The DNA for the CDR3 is TGTGCCTGGAGATGGGACAAGAACACTGAAGCTTTCTTT. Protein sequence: CAWRWDKNTEAFF. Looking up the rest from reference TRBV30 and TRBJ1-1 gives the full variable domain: SQTIHQWPATLVQPVGSPLSLECTVEGTSNPNLYWYRQAAGRGLQLLFYSVGIGQISSEVPQNLSASRPQDRQFILSSKKLLLSDSGFYLCAWRWDKNTEAFFGQGTRLTVV.

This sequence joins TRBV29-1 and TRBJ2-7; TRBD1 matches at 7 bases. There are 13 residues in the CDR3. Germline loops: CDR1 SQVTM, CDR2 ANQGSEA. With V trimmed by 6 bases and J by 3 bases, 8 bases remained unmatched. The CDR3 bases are TGCAGCGTGACACGACAGGGTAGCTACGAGCAGTACTTC. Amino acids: CSVTRQGSYEQYF.

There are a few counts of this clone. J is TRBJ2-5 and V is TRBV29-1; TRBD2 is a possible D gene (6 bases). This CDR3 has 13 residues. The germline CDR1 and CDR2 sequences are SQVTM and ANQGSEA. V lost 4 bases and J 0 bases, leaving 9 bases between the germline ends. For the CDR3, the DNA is TGCAGCGTTGGCGGGATGTACCAAGAGACCCAGTACTTC. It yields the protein CSVGGMYQETQYF.